A selection of T cell receptor beta chains follows, all from one sample in a study of beta chain features in type 1 diabetes. Here immunoSEQ multiplex PCR was the method, and the copy in TCRdb shows in-frame clones only, minus some. This table has under 550,000 clones, 9.5% to 12% appearing once. Source material: naive CD4+ T cells from blood. These receptors were taken from a woman younger than 30 in good health. Each CDR3 is given with its conserved first and last residue. D genes are given only for firm matches. Clone size is shown for a subset of rows, as once, few, many or a class of expanded clone.

D: -; J: TRBJ2-1; length: 16; V: TRBV10-3; size: few; DNA: TGTGCCATCAGTGAGCTCGGCATGAGCTCCTACAATGAGCAGTTCTTC; CDR3: CAISELGMSSYNEQFF
D: -; J: TRBJ2-1; length: 15; V: TRBV7-3; size: -; DNA: TGTGCCAGCAGTCAGAGCGGAAACCCCTACAATGAGCAGTTCTTC; CDR3: CASSQSGNPYNEQFF
D: TRBD2; J: TRBJ2-3; length: 17; V: TRBV7-2; size: few; DNA: TGTGCCAGCAGCTTAGTTGCGGGAGGGCCATCATCAGATACGCAGTATTTT; CDR3: CASSLVAGGPSSDTQYF
D: TRBD2; J: TRBJ2-7; length: 16; V: TRBV30; size: -; DNA: TGTGCCTGGAGTGTACAAGTGGCTAGCGGGAGATCGAAGCAGTACTTC; CDR3: CAWSVQVASGRSKQYF
D: -; J: TRBJ2-5; length: 18; V: TRBV7-9; size: -; DNA: TGTGCCAGCAGGTCAAAAGCCCCTTGGGCACAGGGAGGAGAGACCCAGTACTTC; CDR3: CASRSKAPWAQGGETQYF
D: -; J: TRBJ2-1; length: 16; V: TRBV4-1; size: -; DNA: TGCGCCAGCAGCCAAGTTGAGGGGGGCTCCTACAATGAGCAGTTCTTC; CDR3: CASSQVEGGSYNEQFF
D: -; J: TRBJ2-7; length: 14; V: TRBV29-1; size: few; DNA: TGCAGCGTTGTGAGGGCGGGAAGCTCTTACGAGCAGTACTTC; CDR3: CSVVRAGSSYEQYF
D: TRBD2; J: TRBJ2-5; length: 17; V: TRBV23-1; size: few; DNA: TGCGCCAGCAGTAATTCGAATCCGACTAGCGGGAAAGAGACCCAGTACTTC; CDR3: CASSNSNPTSGKETQYF
D: -; J: TRBJ2-5; length: 14; V: TRBV4-2; size: -; DNA: TGTGCCAGCAGCCATGGCGGGGATAAGGAGACCCAGTACTTC; CDR3: CASSHGGDKETQYF
D: -; J: TRBJ2-1; length: 16; V: TRBV5-1; size: -; DNA: TGCGCCAGCAGCTTAGGGGGTACAAGAGGCTACAATGAGCAGTTCTTC; CDR3: CASSLGGTRGYNEQFF
D: TRBD2; J: TRBJ2-1; length: 14; V: TRBV15; size: -; DNA: TGTGCCACCAGCAGAGACGTAGCGGGCTATGAGCAGTTCTTC; CDR3: CATSRDVAGYEQFF
D: TRBD2; J: TRBJ2-7; length: 15; V: TRBV19; size: -; DNA: TGTGCCAGTAGTCCCCGGGGGGGCAATCCCTACGAGCAGTACTTC; CDR3: CASSPRGGNPYEQYF
D: -; J: TRBJ2-5; length: 13; V: TRBV7-3; size: few; DNA: TGTGCCAGCAGCTTAACTCCAGGGGCGACCCAGTACTTC; CDR3: CASSLTPGATQYF
D: TRBD1; J: TRBJ2-7; length: 14; V: TRBV10-3; size: few; DNA: TGTGCCACCCGCCGGGACAGGAGCTCCTACGAGCAGTACTTC; CDR3: CATRRDRSSYEQYF
D: TRBD1; J: TRBJ1-1; length: 12; V: TRBV6-6; size: few; DNA: TGTGCCAGCACTCTGGACAGGGCCGGAGCTTTCTTT; CDR3: CASTLDRAGAFF
D: TRBD2; J: TRBJ2-3; length: 16; V: TRBV7-2; size: few; DNA: TGTGCCAGCAGCTTGGGACTAAGGTCGCGCACAGATACGCAGTATTTT; CDR3: CASSLGLRSRTDTQYF
D: -; J: TRBJ1-6; length: 12; V: TRBV30; size: -; DNA: TGTGCCTGGTCACGGACTAATTCACCCCTCCACTTT; CDR3: CAWSRTNSPLHF
D: -; J: TRBJ2-7; length: 18; V: TRBV5-1; size: -; DNA: TGCGCCAGCAGCTTAGGGCCCCTTCCACAGAGGTCGGCCTACGAGCAGTACTTC; CDR3: CASSLGPLPQRSAYEQYF
D: -; J: TRBJ1-4; length: 14; V: TRBV7-9; size: few; DNA: TGTGCCAGCAGCATAGGGTCGACTAATGAAAAACTGTTTTTT; CDR3: CASSIGSTNEKLFF
D: -; J: TRBJ2-1; length: 14; V: TRBV28; size: -; DNA: TGTGCCAGCAGGGCCCTAGCTGTGGGGAATGAGCAGTTCTTC; CDR3: CASRALAVGNEQFF
D: -; J: TRBJ2-5; length: 14; V: TRBV7-9; size: few; DNA: TGTGCCAGCAGCTTAGCAGGCAGGGGAGAGACCCAGTACTTC; CDR3: CASSLAGRGETQYF
D: -; J: TRBJ1-2; length: 14; V: TRBV7-9; size: -; DNA: TGTGCCAGCAGCCGGATATTCGTTAACTATGGCTACACCTTC; CDR3: CASSRIFVNYGYTF
D: -; J: TRBJ2-3; length: 14; V: TRBV7-3; size: few; DNA: TGTGCCAGCAGCTCACAACATTCCACAGATACGCAGTATTTT; CDR3: CASSSQHSTDTQYF
D: -; J: TRBJ2-3; length: 13; V: TRBV18; size: few; DNA: TGTGCCAGCTCACCGGGGCCTACGGATACGCAGTATTTT; CDR3: CASSPGPTDTQYF
D: -; J: TRBJ1-3; length: 13; V: TRBV2; size: few; DNA: TGTGCCAGCAGTATGGCGTTTCGGGACACCATATATTTT; CDR3: CASSMAFRDTIYF
D: -; J: TRBJ2-5; length: 16; V: TRBV9; size: -; DNA: TGTGCCAGCAGCGTAGAGTCAACGGGGATATCAGAGACCCAGTACTTC; CDR3: CASSVESTGISETQYF
D: -; J: TRBJ2-5; length: 14; V: TRBV29-1; size: -; DNA: TGCAGCGTGTCCCCCCGGCGGGTGCAAGAGACCCAGTACTTC; CDR3: CSVSPRRVQETQYF
D: TRBD1; J: TRBJ1-2; length: 12; V: TRBV19; size: few; DNA: TGTGCCAGTAGACATACAGGGGCCGGCTACACCTTC; CDR3: CASRHTGAGYTF
D: TRBD1; J: TRBJ2-3; length: 13; V: TRBV29-1; size: -; DNA: TGCAGCGTGGAGACAGGGGGTGGAGATACGCAGTATTTT; CDR3: CSVETGGGDTQYF
D: -; J: TRBJ1-5; length: 15; V: TRBV7-2; size: -; DNA: TGTGCCAGCAGCTTAGTAGGTGGGAGCAATCAGCCCCAGCATTTT; CDR3: CASSLVGGSNQPQHF
D: TRBD1; J: TRBJ2-3; length: 16; V: TRBV7-9; size: -; DNA: TGTGCCAGCCAGGGGGCGACCGGCCTTTCCGCAGATACGCAGTATTTT; CDR3: CASQGATGLSADTQYF
D: TRBD2; J: TRBJ2-1; length: 13; V: TRBV4-3; size: -; DNA: TGCGCCAGCAGCCCGACTAGCTTATCTGAGCAGTTCTTC; CDR3: CASSPTSLSEQFF
D: -; J: TRBJ2-1; length: 16; V: TRBV21-1; size: -; DNA: TGTGCCAGCAGCAAATGTCGGTGGCCCTCCTACAATGAGCAGTTCTTC; CDR3: CASSKCRWPSYNEQFF
D: -; J: TRBJ1-1; length: 11; V: TRBV30; size: -; DNA: TGTGCCTGGAGTAACTACACTGAAGCTTTCTTT; CDR3: CAWSNYTEAFF
D: -; J: TRBJ2-7; length: 14; V: TRBV7-2; size: few; DNA: TGTGCCAGCAGCTTATCTGCTAATACTGGGTCGCAGTACTTC; CDR3: CASSLSANTGSQYF
D: -; J: TRBJ2-2; length: 15; V: TRBV4-3; size: -; DNA: TGCGCCAGCAGCCCCGGGACCCTGAACACCGGGGAGCTGTTTTTT; CDR3: CASSPGTLNTGELFF
D: -; J: TRBJ2-7; length: 14; V: TRBV4-2; size: -; DNA: TGTGCCAGCAGCCAAGAAAACAGAGTCTACGAGCAGTACTTC; CDR3: CASSQENRVYEQYF
D: TRBD2; J: TRBJ2-5; length: 15; V: TRBV7-2; size: -; DNA: TGTGCCAGCAGCTTAGCGGGAGGGTACCAAGAGACCCAGTACTTC; CDR3: CASSLAGGYQETQYF
D: -; J: TRBJ1-2; length: 15; V: TRBV30; size: few; DNA: TGTGCCTGGAATCAAGACCGAGGGGCTAACTATGGCTACACCTTC; CDR3: CAWNQDRGANYGYTF
D: -; J: TRBJ2-5; length: 15; V: TRBV5-1; size: -; DNA: TGCGCCAGCAGCTTGGCAGGACCGGCCCAAGAGACCCAGTACTTC; CDR3: CASSLAGPAQETQYF
D: -; J: TRBJ2-5; length: 14; V: TRBV14; size: -; DNA: TGTGCCAGCAGCCAAGATTTAGTCCAAGAGACCCAGTACTTC; CDR3: CASSQDLVQETQYF
D: -; J: TRBJ2-3; length: 15; V: TRBV7-3; size: few; DNA: TGTGCCAGCAGCGCCGGGACTTTTTACACAGATACGCAGTATTTT; CDR3: CASSAGTFYTDTQYF
D: -; J: TRBJ2-3; length: 13; V: TRBV25-1; size: -; DNA: TGTGCCAGCCTCGCGGGGATGGCAGATACGCAGTATTTT; CDR3: CASLAGMADTQYF
D: TRBD1; J: TRBJ2-1; length: 17; V: TRBV9; size: -; DNA: TGTGCCAGCAGCGCCCAAGGGACAGGAAGGAGTTACAATGAGCAGTTCTTC; CDR3: CASSAQGTGRSYNEQFF
D: -; J: TRBJ2-4; length: 12; V: TRBV10-3; size: many; DNA: TGTGCCATCAGTAGTCAGGACGACATTCAGTACTTC; CDR3: CAISSQDDIQYF
D: -; J: TRBJ2-3; length: 15; V: TRBV7-9; size: -; DNA: TGTGCCAGCAGCTTATCTCAAAGGGCTTCAGATACGCAGTATTTT; CDR3: CASSLSQRASDTQYF
D: -; J: TRBJ2-5; length: 15; V: TRBV18; size: -; DNA: TGTGCCAGCTCACCGAAACTAGGGATTGGGGAGACCCAGTACTTC; CDR3: CASSPKLGIGETQYF
D: -; J: TRBJ2-1; length: 14; V: TRBV4-3; size: -; DNA: TGCGCCAGCAGCCAAGCCGTTTTCGGGGCCCGGCAGTTCTTC; CDR3: CASSQAVFGARQFF
D: -; J: TRBJ1-4; length: 16; V: TRBV29-1; size: few; DNA: TGCAGCGTTGGGGGGGCTCAGGGCTCCACTAATGAAAAACTGTTTTTT; CDR3: CSVGGAQGSTNEKLFF
D: -; J: TRBJ2-7; length: 14; V: TRBV27; size: few; DNA: TGTGCCAGCAGTTGGAGCCGGAGCTCCTACGAGCAGTACTTC; CDR3: CASSWSRSSYEQYF
D: -; J: TRBJ2-1; length: 15; V: TRBV7-2; size: few; DNA: TGTGCCAGCAGCCCCACTCGAAGCTCCTACAATGAGCAGTTCTTC; CDR3: CASSPTRSSYNEQFF
D: -; J: TRBJ2-5; length: 17; V: TRBV28; size: -; DNA: TGTGCCAGCAGTTATAATTTTAATCGAAGGGGGCAAGAGACCCAGTACTTC; CDR3: CASSYNFNRRGQETQYF
D: -; J: TRBJ1-5; length: 17; V: TRBV28; size: -; DNA: TGTGCCAGCAGTCCAATTGGACGGCTGGGGGGCAATCAGCCCCAGCATTTT; CDR3: CASSPIGRLGGNQPQHF
D: TRBD1; J: TRBJ2-1; length: 15; V: TRBV7-9; size: -; DNA: TGTGCCAGCAGCTCCCCGAGACAGGGGTGGTGGGAGCAGTTCTTC; CDR3: CASSSPRQGWWEQFF
D: TRBD1; J: TRBJ2-1; length: 13; V: TRBV19; size: few; DNA: TGTGCCAGTAGGGACAGGGGGAACAATGAGCAGTTCTTC; CDR3: CASRDRGNNEQFF
D: TRBD2; J: TRBJ2-1; length: 13; V: TRBV6-6; size: -; DNA: TGTGCCAGCAGCGGGAGGGGGGCCAATGAGCAGTTCTTC; CDR3: CASSGRGANEQFF
D: -; J: TRBJ1-1; length: 11; V: TRBV19; size: few; DNA: TGTGCCAGTAGTATGTTGGCTGAAGCTTTCTTT; CDR3: CASSMLAEAFF
D: TRBD2; J: TRBJ2-1; length: 15; V: TRBV19; size: -; DNA: TGTGCCAGTAGTTTCGGGACTAGCGGGAGGGCCGGGCAGTTCTTC; CDR3: CASSFGTSGRAGQFF